Listed below are T cell receptor beta chains from one sample, sequenced in a study of blood T cell repertoires in COVID-19. Some clones are missing from TCRdb's copy, which holds only in-frame ones; the method was immunoSEQ multiplex PCR. Among some 100,000 clones, roughly nine tenths were seen once, and the ten largest hold approximately 3.6%. The sample taken for sequencing was peripheral blood. The receptors were gathered from a woman aged 70-85 years with acute or convalescent COVID-19. The CDR3 runs from the conserved cysteine through the conserved F or W. The order of the fields is clone size, D gene, CDR3 length, V gene, J gene, CDR3 DNA, CDR3 protein. The D gene is left open where the match is weak. Size is stated for part of the rows, as once, few or many counts, or as a class when the clone is expanded.

-	-	11	TRBV9	TRBJ1-5	TGTGCCAGCGGCTTCGGAGAGCCCCAGCATTTT	CASGFGEPQHF
-	-	16	TRBV27	TRBJ2-2	TGTGCCAGCAGTTTATTGGGGTCGGGGAGACCCGGGGAGCTGTTTTTT	CASSLLGSGRPGELFF
-	-	16	TRBV18	TRBJ1-6	TGTGCCAGCTCACCAAGGGCCCCTGGAGCGGATTCACCCCTCCACTTT	CASSPRAPGADSPLHF
-	-	15	TRBV6-1	TRBJ1-2	TGTGCCAGCAGTGAAGGGACTTCGTTCCCCTATGGCTACACCTTC	CASSEGTSFPYGYTF
-	TRBD2	15	TRBV18	TRBJ2-1	TGTGCCAGCTCACCTGGGACTATCTCCTACAATGAGCAGTTCTTC	CASSPGTISYNEQFF
once	-	14	TRBV19	TRBJ1-2	TGTGCCAGTAGTATTGACAGAACTAACTATGGCTACACCTTC	CASSIDRTNYGYTF
-	-	14	TRBV30	TRBJ1-1	TGTGCCTGGCGGAGGGTGGCAGGGAACACTGAAGCTTTCTTT	CAWRRVAGNTEAFF
-	-	13	TRBV7-8	TRBJ2-7	TGTGCCAGCAGCGCCAGGGTAACCTACGAGCAGTACTTC	CASSARVTYEQYF
-	-	15	TRBV28	TRBJ2-2	TGTGCCAGCAGTTTTAGACCACGGGTCGCCGGGGAGCTGTTTTTT	CASSFRPRVAGELFF
-	TRBD2	17	TRBV24-1	TRBJ2-3	TGTGCCACCAGTGATTGGGGACTAGCGGGGGGCACAGATACGCAGTATTTT	CATSDWGLAGGTDTQYF
-	-	14	TRBV2	TRBJ1-3	TGTGCCAGCAGTGAGATCAGGGCCGGAAACACCATATATTTT	CASSEIRAGNTIYF
-	-	15	TRBV18	TRBJ1-5	TGTGCCAGCTCCGAGGGAGACAGGCTCTGGGAGCCCCAGCATTTT	CASSEGDRLWEPQHF
-	TRBD2	12	TRBV28	TRBJ2-7	TGTGCCAGCAGCCCACTAGCGTTTGAGCAGTACTTC	CASSPLAFEQYF
few	TRBD1	15	TRBV2	TRBJ1-2	TGTGCCAGCAGAGGCGGACAGGGCTATCTCCGCGGCTACACCTTC	CASRGGQGYLRGYTF
-	TRBD1	15	TRBV7-9	TRBJ1-5	TGTGCCAGCAGCTTAGAAGGGGGCAGCAATCAGCCCCAGCATTTT	CASSLEGGSNQPQHF
-	-	13	TRBV28	TRBJ1-4	TGTGCCAGCAGTTCTGCAACTAATGAAAAACTGTTTTTT	CASSSATNEKLFF
-	TRBD2	17	TRBV5-8	TRBJ2-3	TGTGCCAGCAGCTTGGTGCCGCTAGCGGGGAGCACAGATACGCAGTATTTT	CASSLVPLAGSTDTQYF
-	TRBD1	15	TRBV5-1	TRBJ2-3	TGCGCCAGCAGCGACCGGACAGGTTCCACAGATACGCAGTATTTT	CASSDRTGSTDTQYF
-	-	14	TRBV6-1	TRBJ1-2	TGTGCCAGCAGTGAGGTCCGGGGGGCGGGTGGCTACACCTTC	CASSEVRGAGGYTF
-	-	14	TRBV7-8	TRBJ1-1	TGTGCCAGCAGCCAGGACGGGGGAAGGGCTGAAGCTTTCTTT	CASSQDGGRAEAFF
-	TRBD2	15	TRBV5-1	TRBJ2-2	TGCGCCAGCAGCTTACGGACTAGCAACACCGGGGAGCTGTTTTTT	CASSLRTSNTGELFF
once	TRBD1	18	TRBV5-5	TRBJ2-6	TGTGCCAGCAGGCCAACAGGGGGTAACCCCCCCGGGGCCAACGTCCTGACTTTC	CASRPTGGNPPGANVLTF
-	TRBD2	17	TRBV7-9	TRBJ2-1	TGTGCCAGCAGCTGGACCGGGACGGGAGGGCCCAACAATGAGCAGTTCTTC	CASSWTGTGGPNNEQFF
-	-	16	TRBV3-1/TRBV3-2	TRBJ2-1	TGTGCCAGCAGCCAAGGGCGGGGACCTCTGGTCAATGAGCAGTTCTTC	CASSQGRGPLVNEQFF
-	TRBD2	16	TRBV9	TRBJ2-5	TGTGCCAGCAGCCAAACTAGCGGGAGGGCCCAAGAGACCCAGTACTTC	CASSQTSGRAQETQYF
-	-	15	TRBV6-2/TRBV6-3	TRBJ1-1	TGTGCCAGCAGTCACAACAAACAAAGCGGGGCTGAAGCTTTCTTT	CASSHNKQSGAEAFF
-	-	16	TRBV28	TRBJ1-5	TGTGCCAGCAGTTTTTTTGGTCCAACGCCTATTCAGCCCCAGCATTTT	CASSFFGPTPIQPQHF
-	-	13	TRBV5-1	TRBJ1-2	TGCGCCAGCAGCTACGGGGAGGCCCTCGGCTACACCTTC	CASSYGEALGYTF
-	TRBD1	13	TRBV30	TRBJ1-2	TGTGCCTGGAGTAGCCAGGGGGTGGGTGGCTACACCTTC	CAWSSQGVGGYTF
-	-	15	TRBV19	TRBJ2-1	TGTGCCAGTATCAGGACTGGGAGCTCCTACAATGAGCAGTTCTTC	CASIRTGSSYNEQFF
-	-	12	TRBV28	TRBJ1-1	TGTGCCAGCAGTTTCCAAAACACTGAAGCTTTCTTT	CASSFQNTEAFF
-	-	16	TRBV28	TRBJ1-6	TGTGCCAGCAGTTTACCCCGAAGCCTAAATAATTCACCCCTCCACTTT	CASSLPRSLNNSPLHF
-	TRBD2	15	TRBV5-1	TRBJ2-5	TGCGCCAGCAGCTTCGGGTCACGGGAGGGGGAGACCCAGTACTTC	CASSFGSREGETQYF
-	TRBD2	15	TRBV25-1	TRBJ2-1	TGTGCCAGCAGTGAATCTAGCGGGAGTTATAATGAGCAGTTCTTC	CASSESSGSYNEQFF
-	-	12	TRBV3-1/TRBV3-2	TRBJ2-7	TGTGCCAGCAGCCAAGCTAGAGGGGGACAGTACTTC	CASSQARGGQYF
-	-	15	TRBV5-4	TRBJ2-1	TGTGCCAGCAGCTTTTACCCAAGGGGAGGATTGGAGCAGTTCTTC	CASSFYPRGGLEQFF
-	TRBD1	15	TRBV6-5	TRBJ2-3	TGTGCCAGCAGGGACGACAGGGCGAGCACAGATACGCAGTATTTT	CASRDDRASTDTQYF
-	-	15	TRBV19	TRBJ1-2	TGTGCCAGTAGTATACCTGGGCAGCCTTCAGGGGGCTACACCTTC	CASSIPGQPSGGYTF
-	TRBD2	15	TRBV18	TRBJ2-7	TGTGCCAGCTCACCGGGGACTAGCGGCCGCTACGAGCAGTACTTC	CASSPGTSGRYEQYF
-	TRBD1	14	TRBV19	TRBJ2-7	TGTGCCAGTAGTAAGACAGGGGGCTCCTACGAGCAGTACTTC	CASSKTGGSYEQYF
-	-	15	TRBV10-2	TRBJ1-3	TGCGCCAGCACCGAGAGGGGGTTCTCTGGAAACACCATATATTTT	CASTERGFSGNTIYF
-	TRBD1	17	TRBV27	TRBJ2-2	TGTGCCAGCAGTTTATACTTCCGGGACAGGAACACCGGGGAGCTGTTTTTT	CASSLYFRDRNTGELFF
-	TRBD1	12	TRBV5-1	TRBJ1-2	TGCGCCAGCAGCCGGGACAGGGAAGGCTACACCTTC	CASSRDREGYTF
-	-	11	TRBV7-9	TRBJ1-1	TGTGCCAGCAGCGACAGCAGAGAAGCTTTCTTT	CASSDSREAFF
-	TRBD1	12	TRBV2	TRBJ2-3	TGTGCCAGCAGCCCGACAGGGGACACGCAGTATTTT	CASSPTGDTQYF
-	-	15	TRBV5-4	TRBJ1-2	TGTGCCAGCAGCTCGCGGTGGATCGCTAACTATGGCTACACCTTC	CASSSRWIANYGYTF
-	-	13	TRBV7-9	TRBJ1-3	TGTGCCAGCACCCCATCCTCTGGAAACACCATATATTTT	CASTPSSGNTIYF
-	-	13	TRBV2	TRBJ2-7	TGTGCCAGTGGACAGTCCCATTACTACGAGCAGTACTTC	CASGQSHYYEQYF
-	TRBD2	15	TRBV7-9	TRBJ2-1	TGTGCCAGCAGCAGACTAGCGGGGGGGCCAGCTGAGCAGTTCTTC	CASSRLAGGPAEQFF
-	TRBD1	12	TRBV6-2/TRBV6-3	TRBJ2-1	TGTGCCAGCAGCGAACAGGGGAACGAGCAGTTCTTC	CASSEQGNEQFF
-	TRBD2	13	TRBV4-2	TRBJ2-1	TGTGCCAGCAGCCAAGAGACGGGGGGAGAGCAGTTCTTC	CASSQETGGEQFF
-	-	13	TRBV19	TRBJ2-7	TGTGCCAGTAGTCCGGGACACTTATCTGAGCAGTACTTC	CASSPGHLSEQYF
-	-	13	TRBV6-4	TRBJ1-4	TGTGCCAGCAGTGACAGGGGTGGCGAAAAACTGTTTTTT	CASSDRGGEKLFF
-	-	14	TRBV28	TRBJ2-7	TGTGCCAGCAGTTTACCAGTAACCCCCTACGAGCAGTACTTC	CASSLPVTPYEQYF
-	-	15	TRBV6-6	TRBJ1-1	TGTGCCAGCAGTTACGAGGGGGGGCTCGGCACTGAAGCTTTCTTT	CASSYEGGLGTEAFF
-	-	16	TRBV15	TRBJ1-1	TGTGCCACCAGCAGAGATCTGGGAAAAGGGGACACTGAAGCTTTCTTT	CATSRDLGKGDTEAFF
-	TRBD1	14	TRBV5-1	TRBJ1-1	TGCGCCAGCAGCGGACAGGGGGCGATCACTGAAGCTTTCTTT	CASSGQGAITEAFF
-	-	13	TRBV18	TRBJ2-3	TGTGCCAGCTCACCACAGGGGTCGGGTACGCAGTATTTT	CASSPQGSGTQYF
-	-	14	TRBV2	TRBJ1-1	TGTGCCAGCGCCCTAGTGGAGCCGAGCACTGAAGCTTTCTTT	CASALVEPSTEAFF